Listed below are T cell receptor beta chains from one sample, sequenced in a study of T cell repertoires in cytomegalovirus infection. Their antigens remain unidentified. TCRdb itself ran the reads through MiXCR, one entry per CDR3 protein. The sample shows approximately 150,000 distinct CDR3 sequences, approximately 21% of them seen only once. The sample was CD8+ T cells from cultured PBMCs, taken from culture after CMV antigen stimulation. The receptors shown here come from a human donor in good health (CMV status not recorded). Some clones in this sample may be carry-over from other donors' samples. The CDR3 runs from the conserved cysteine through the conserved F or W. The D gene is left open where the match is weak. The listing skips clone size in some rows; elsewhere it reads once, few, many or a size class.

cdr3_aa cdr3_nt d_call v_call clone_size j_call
CASSSYGQTGNQPQHF TGTGCCAGCAGTTCCTATGGACAAACGGGCAATCAGCCCCAGCATTTT NA TRBV27 NA TRBJ1-5
CASSLPGTGQAVSYEQYF TGTGCCAGCAGTCTACCAGGGACAGGGCAAGCTGTATCCTACGAGCAGTACTTC TRBD1 TRBV28 once TRBJ2-7
CASSSPMLSSYEQYF TGTGCCAGCAGCAGCCCCATGTTGAGCTCCTACGAGCAGTACTTC NA TRBV28 few TRBJ2-7
CASSVVSRALRNEQFF TGTGCCAGCAGCGTAGTGTCCAGGGCCCTGAGAAATGAGCAGTTCTTC NA TRBV9 NA TRBJ2-1
CASSQAESSYEQYF TGCGCCAGCAGCCAAGCGGAGAGCTCCTACGAGCAGTACTTC NA TRBV4-1 few TRBJ2-7
CASRSGELFF TGTGCCAGCAGGTCCGGGGAGCTGTTTTTT NA TRBV7-2 NA TRBJ2-2
CASSFPGQETQYF TGTGCCAGCAGCTTTCCGGGCCAAGAGACCCAGTACTTC NA TRBV7-9 few TRBJ2-5
CASSYLGTEQETQYF TGTGCCAGCAGTTACCTTGGGACAGAACAAGAGACCCAGTACTTC TRBD1 TRBV6-2/TRBV6-3 NA TRBJ2-5
CAISQEVDTQYF TGTGCCATCAGTCAAGAGGTAGATACGCAGTATTTT NA TRBV10-3 NA TRBJ2-3
CASSPPTSGSLEQYF TGTGCCAGCTCACCACCGACTAGCGGGAGCTTGGAGCAGTACTTC TRBD2 TRBV18 few TRBJ2-7
CASSLLATEAFF TGTGCCAGCAGCTTATTGGCCACTGAAGCTTTCTTT NA TRBV7-8 few TRBJ1-1
CASTPDREYSPLHF TGTGCCAGCACCCCGGACAGGGAATATTCACCCCTCCACTTT TRBD1 TRBV7-2 NA TRBJ1-6
CASSPRAGRDYEQYF TGTGCCAGCAGCCCAAGGGCAGGGCGCGATTACGAGCAGTACTTC NA TRBV6-2/TRBV6-3 many TRBJ2-7
CASSLAPGGWESPLHF TGTGCCAGCAGCTTAGCGCCAGGGGGATGGGAAAGTCCCCTCCACTTT TRBD1 TRBV7-6 NA TRBJ1-6
CASSVVEGGTDGYTF TGTGCCAGCAGCGTAGTGGAAGGGGGCACGGATGGCTACACCTTC TRBD1 TRBV9 few TRBJ1-2
CASSLNSGQLGEKLFF TGTGCCAGCAGCTTAAACAGCGGGCAGCTTGGTGAAAAACTGTTTTTT NA TRBV7-2 NA TRBJ1-4
CASSLAADTQYF TGCGCCAGCTCCCTAGCCGCAGATACGCAGTATTTT NA TRBV5-1 NA TRBJ2-3
CASGEGLRNTEAFF TGTGCCAGCGGCGAAGGACTCCGGAACACTGAAGCTTTCTTT NA TRBV7-8 NA TRBJ1-1
CASSLSSVSGNEQFF TGTGCCAGCAGCTTATCATCGGTTAGCGGCAATGAGCAGTTCTTC NA TRBV7-6 NA TRBJ2-1
CASSYGDGYTF TGTGCCAGCAGTTATGGGGACGGCTACACCTTC NA TRBV6-5 NA TRBJ1-2
CASSLSGRSYNEQFF TGTGCCAGCAGCTTATCGGGCCGGAGCTACAATGAGCAGTTCTTC NA TRBV7-6 once TRBJ2-1
CASGLNRVHEQYF TGTGCTAGTGGTTTGAACAGGGTGCACGAGCAGTACTTC NA TRBV12-5 few TRBJ2-7
CASSLSVITQYF TGTGCCAGCAGCTTATCGGTAATTACGCAGTATTTT NA TRBV7-4 NA TRBJ2-3
CASSLTTGVGNTIYF TGTGCCAGCAGCCTTACGACAGGGGTTGGAAACACCATATATTTT TRBD1 TRBV7-6 NA TRBJ1-3
CASSESKGWDEQFF TGTGCCAGCAGTGAAAGCAAGGGTTGGGATGAGCAGTTCTTC NA TRBV6-1 few TRBJ2-1
CASSYSSPLNTEAFF TGTGCCAGCAGTTACTCGTCCCCGCTGAACACTGAAGCTTTCTTT NA TRBV6-2/TRBV6-3 few TRBJ1-1
CASSPFGGMANTEAFF TGTGCCAGCAGCCCCTTTGGGGGGATGGCGAACACTGAAGCTTTCTTT NA TRBV7-8 few TRBJ1-1
CASSSRQAEQYF TGTGCCAGCAGCTCCCGACAGGCCGAGCAGTACTTC NA TRBV7-6 NA TRBJ2-7
CASSSRDRGTVAEAFF TGTGCCAGCAGCAGTCGGGACAGGGGGACGGTGGCTGAAGCTTTCTTT TRBD1 TRBV7-8 NA TRBJ1-1
CASSPTAWDEQFF TGTGCCAGCAGCCCGACAGCGTGGGACGAGCAGTTCTTC NA TRBV7-3 NA TRBJ2-1
CAISDPGGSNNEQFF TGTGCCATCAGTGACCCGGGGGGGTCTAACAATGAGCAGTTCTTC TRBD2 TRBV10-3 NA TRBJ2-1
CASSWGSGAEAFF TGTGCCAGCAGCTGGGGTTCGGGGGCTGAAGCTTTCTTT NA TRBV5-6 few TRBJ1-1
CASSFPKGHPANTGELFF TGTGCCAGCAGCTTTCCGAAGGGACACCCAGCGAACACCGGGGAGCTGTTTTTT NA TRBV7-9 few TRBJ2-2
CASSDRTGGYQETQYF TGTGCCAGCAGTGACAGGACAGGCGGGTACCAAGAGACCCAGTACTTC TRBD1 TRBV6-6 NA TRBJ2-5
CASSVNRGRSSYEQYF TGTGCCAGCAGCGTGAACAGGGGGCGAAGCTCCTACGAGCAGTACTTC TRBD1 TRBV7-2 NA TRBJ2-7
CASSGGGLYEQYF TGTGCCAGCAGTGGGGGGGGCCTCTACGAGCAGTACTTC NA TRBV6-1 few TRBJ2-7
CASSQGALVQANEKLFF TGCGCCAGCAGCCAAGGGGCTTTAGTTCAGGCAAATGAAAAACTGTTTTTT NA TRBV4-1 few TRBJ1-4
CASSSGTNTGELFF TGTGCCAGCAGTTCGGGGACGAACACCGGGGAGCTGTTTTTT NA TRBV12-3/TRBV12-4 few TRBJ2-2
CASSLDGAWGYGYTF TGTGCCAGCAGCTTAGACGGGGCTTGGGGCTATGGCTACACCTTC NA TRBV7-9 few TRBJ1-2
CASSPGSAGGYTF TGTGCCAGCAGTCCAGGGTCGGCCGGAGGCTACACCTTC NA TRBV12-3/TRBV12-4 NA TRBJ1-2
CASSLVVTGGTSAGYNEQFF TGTGCCAGCAGCTTAGTGGTGACAGGGGGGACTAGCGCCGGATACAATGAGCAGTTCTTC NA TRBV7-2 NA TRBJ2-1
CASSIVFWDRDDNEQFF TGTGCCAGTAGTATAGTATTCTGGGACAGGGACGACAATGAGCAGTTCTTC TRBD1 TRBV19 many TRBJ2-1
CASTLTFGGNYGYTF TGTGCCAGTACCTTAACATTTGGGGGAAACTATGGCTACACCTTC NA TRBV19 NA TRBJ1-2
CASSSGGGPSNQPQHF TGTGCCAGCAGTTCCGGGGGAGGGCCGAGCAATCAGCCCCAGCATTTT NA TRBV28 few TRBJ1-5
CASSKDSGYTGELFF TGTGCCAGTAGTAAAGACTCGGGGTACACCGGGGAGCTGTTTTTT NA TRBV19 NA TRBJ2-2
CASSQDLEQAYNEQFF TGTGCCAGCAGCCAAGATTTAGAACAGGCCTACAATGAGCAGTTCTTC NA TRBV4-2 NA TRBJ2-1
CASSFDPTGGAEDTEAFF TGTGCCAGCAGCTTCGATCCGACAGGGGGCGCTGAGGACACTGAAGCTTTCTTT TRBD1 TRBV7-8 few TRBJ1-1
CASSSTGAPAEGYTF TGTGCCAGCAGCTCGACGGGAGCGCCGGCGGAGGGCTACACCTTC NA TRBV5-3 NA TRBJ1-2
CASSRTDQGGAFF TGTGCCAGCAGTCGAACCGACCAGGGAGGAGCTTTCTTT NA TRBV7-2 NA TRBJ1-1
CASTTRYGTDTQYF TGTGCCAGCACGACTAGATACGGGACAGATACGCAGTATTTT NA TRBV7-8 NA TRBJ2-3
CASSPGPIGQGGRGYTF TGTGCCAGCAGTCCAGGGCCGATTGGACAGGGCGGTCGCGGCTACACCTTC TRBD1 TRBV2 NA TRBJ1-2
CTSSSGTGSGNTIYF TGTACCAGCAGCTCCGGGACAGGCTCTGGAAACACCATATATTTT TRBD1 TRBV7-2 NA TRBJ1-3
CASRVSRLTYGYTF TGTGCCAGCAGAGTGAGTCGGTTAACCTATGGCTACACCTTC NA TRBV6-6 few TRBJ1-2